Below, 21 T cell receptor beta chains from the same sample are listed, as sequenced in a study of blood T cells in healthy people across ages. A sample-barcoded 5' primer and a J-beta primer mix were used in a second PCR of about 6 to 12 cycles. TCRdb reprocessed the 5' RACE reads with MiXCR, giving one entry per CDR3 protein. The sample records about 1,500,000 distinct CDR3 sequences, around two fifths being singletons. The sample was blood. Receptors were obtained from a woman aged 18 to 35 in good health.

The V and J genes are TRBV2 and TRBJ1-1, with TRBD1 matching 8 bases. The germline V gene has CDR1 SNHLY and CDR2 FYNNEI. V was clipped by 7 bases and J by 1 base; unmatched bases: 5. The CDR3 runs 14 residues. CDR3 sequence reads: CASNQQGGNTEAFF. CDR3 coding DNA: TGTGCCAGCAACCAACAGGGGGGGAACACTGAAGCTTTCTTT. Together with reference TRBV2 and TRBJ1-1, the CDR3 gives the full variable domain: EPEVTQTPSHQVTQMGQEVILRCVPISNHLYFYWYRQILGQKVEFLVSFYNNEISEKSEIFDDQFSVERPDGSNFTLKIRSTKLEDSAMYFCASNQQGGNTEAFFGQGTRLTVV.

This clonotype has a handful of counts. The rearrangement links TRBV18 to TRBJ2-7; 9 nucleotides match TRBD2. With V trimmed by 0 bases and J by 2 bases, 2 bases remained unmatched. CDR3 length equals 15 residues. The V gene's germline CDR1 is KGHSH and CDR2 LQKENI. In DNA form, the CDR3 reads TGTGCCAGCTCACCACCGGGACTAGCACCCTACGAGCAGTACTTC. Its protein is CASSPPGLAPYEQYF.

This clonotype has more than one count but fewer than ten. V gene TRBV7-9 combines with J gene TRBJ2-5; no definite D call. V was shortened by 5 bases and J by 5 bases, with 9 bases between the two germline ends. This CDR3 comprises 12 residues. Germline V gene data show CDR1 as SEHNR and CDR2 as FQNEAQ (reference sequence). The CDR3 is CASSPSVETQYF. The CDR3 DNA reads as TGTGCCAGCAGCCCGTCGGTGGAGACCCAGTACTTC.

This clonotype appeared a few times. CDR3 amino acids: CASSLSVGPQETQYF. The CDR3 nucleotides are TGCGCCAGCAGCTTGTCGGTCGGCCCACAAGAGACCCAGTACTTC. The chain uses TRBV5-1 and TRBJ2-5; no definite D call. V shed 1 base and J shed 2 bases, with 12 bases lying between them. Germline-derived CDR1 and CDR2 are SGHRS and YFSETQ. This CDR3 region has 15 residues.

The genes are TRBV27 and TRBJ1-5, with TRBD1 as a possible D gene (6 bases). This CDR3 comprises 12 residues. V dropped 4 bases and J dropped 11 bases, with 12 bases sitting between them. Looked up from germline, CDR1 is MNHEY and CDR2 is SMNVEV (reference sequence). This chain's CDR3 is CASSSDQGTQHF. The DNA of the CDR3 is TGTGCCAGCAGTTCGGACCAGGGGACCCAGCATTTT.

The genes are TRBV6-5 and TRBJ1-5, with no clear D. CDR3 length equals 17 residues. CDR1 is MNHEY, CDR2 SVGAGI, per germline. Trimming removed 3 bases from V and 3 bases from J, with 18 bases in between. CDR3: CASSYQLPDQPNQPQHF. The CDR3 DNA reads TGTGCCAGCAGTTATCAGCTCCCGGACCAACCCAATCAGCCCCAGCATTTT.

The V call is TRBV12-3 or TRBV12-4, the J call TRBJ2-4; D gene uncertain. V lost 2 bases and J lost 0, with 5 bases in between. This CDR3 spans 14 amino acids. The CDR3 loop reads CASSLSLAKNIQYF. CDR3 coding DNA: TGTGCCAGCAGTTTATCTCTAGCCAAAAACATTCAGTACTTC.

The rearrangement joins TRBV11-1 to TRBJ2-1, with D perhaps matching TRBD2 (6 bases). There are 13 residues in the CDR3. Germline loops: CDR1 SGHAT, CDR2 FQDESV (reference sequence). The V end was cut by 7 bases, the J end by 7 bases, with 14 bases between. The CDR3 nucleotides are TGTGCCAGCAAGGAGGGTGGTATTAATGAGCAGTTCTTC. Protein: CASKEGGINEQFF.

V gene TRBV5-1 combines with J gene TRBJ2-5; D is undetermined. From germline, CDR1 is SGHRS and CDR2 YFSETQ. The CDR3 is made up of 14 amino acids. V dropped 0 bases and J dropped 5 bases, with 11 bases sitting between them. CDR3 in DNA: TGCGCCAGCAGCTTGGAGAAGGGATCGGAGACCCAGTACTTC. Protein product: CASSLEKGSETQYF.

The chain joins TRBV15 to TRBJ1-4; 8 bases fit TRBD1. Germline V CDR1 and CDR2: LNHNV, YYDKDF (reference sequence). The CDR3 spans 15 residues. V shed 4 bases, J shed 8 bases, and the junction held 9 bases outside the gene matches. The CDR3 DNA reads as TGTGCCACCAGCAACCCCGGACAGGGACCCGAAAAACTGTTTTTT. Amino acid sequence: CATSNPGQGPEKLFF.

The sample holds a few counts of this clonotype. The V call is TRBV9, the J call TRBJ2-7, with TRBD2 identical over 9 bases. Per the germline V gene, CDR1 is SGDLS and CDR2 is YYNGEE. Unmatched junction bases numbered 8, after V lost 7 bases and J lost 0 bases. The CDR3 is 15 amino acids. The CDR3 protein is CASPLGSGGSYEQYF. CDR3 coding DNA: TGTGCCAGCCCCCTTGGTAGCGGGGGCTCCTACGAGCAGTACTTC.

The chain couples TRBV5-1 to TRBJ2-3, with unresolved D. V lost 0 bases and J lost 3, with 11 bases in between. The CDR3 is 15 amino acids. In germline, CDR1 is SGHRS, CDR2 YFSETQ. CDR3 protein: CASSLANFGTDTQYF. CDR3 DNA: TGCGCCAGCAGCTTGGCCAATTTCGGGACAGATACGCAGTATTTT.

The chain has TRBV12-3 or TRBV12-4 and TRBJ1-4; D is ambiguous. This CDR3 comprises 15 residues. The V gene lost 7 bases and the J gene lost 0 bases, with 12 bases spanning the gap. The chain's CDR3 is CASTPSRATNEKLFF. The CDR3 DNA reads TGTGCCAGCACTCCCTCTCGTGCAACTAATGAAAAACTGTTTTTT.

The chain combines TRBV6-6 with TRBJ2-3; 9 bases are shared with TRBD2. Losses at the gene ends were 2 bases for V and 13 bases for J; bases not matched to a gene: 13. Germline CDR1 MNHNY, CDR2 SVGAGI (reference sequence). The CDR3 is 15 amino acids. The DNA for the CDR3 is TGTGCCAGCAGTTACGGGCTAGCGGGAATGGGGCTGGAGTATTTT. This translates into CASSYGLAGMGLEYF.

The chain joins TRBV2 to TRBJ1-6; no clear D. Germline V gene data show CDR1 as SNHLY and CDR2 as FYNNEI. Between the trimmed V and J ends, which lost 6 bases and 5 bases, there was a span of 14 bases. The CDR3 covers 15 residues. DNA of the CDR3: TGTGCCAGCAGCGGTGAGGCAGCCGATAATTCACCCCTCCACTTT. Its translation is CASSGEAADNSPLHF.

This clonotype was recorded a few times. The chain's CDR3 is CASLQPGTYGYTF. For the CDR3, the DNA is TGTGCCAGCCTACAACCGGGGACCTATGGCTACACCTTC. V and J are TRBV6-5 and TRBJ1-2; possible D gene TRBD1, 5 bases. The length of the CDR3 is 13 residues. Trimming removed 8 bases at V and 4 bases at J, with 14 bases between. Germline CDR1 reads MNHEY; CDR2 reads SVGAGI.

The chain employs TRBV7-9 and TRBJ1-6; weak D call: TRBD1 (5 bases). The CDR3 has 17 residues. The germline V gene has CDR1 SEHNR and CDR2 FQNEAQ (reference sequence). Trimming left V 4 bases short and J 5 bases short, with 18 bases between. The CDR3 DNA is TGTGCCAGCAGCTCCCAGCCTAGGGGCGGGGATAATTCACCCCTCCACTTT. Translated: CASSSQPRGGDNSPLHF.

In this sample, this clonotype turned up once. CDR3 region: CAITGHSGNTIYF. In DNA form, the CDR3 reads TGTGCCATCACGGGACACTCTGGAAACACCATATATTTT. This chain joins TRBV10-3 and TRBJ1-3, with D possibly being TRBD1 (6 bases). Deletions cut 7 bases from V and 0 bases from J, with 7 bases between. The CDR3 has 13 residues. Germline loops: CDR1 ENHRY, CDR2 SYGVKD.

CDR3 residues: CACSNQQGEHSNQPQHF. The CDR3 DNA reads as TGTGCCTGCAGCAACCAACAGGGTGAACATAGCAATCAGCCCCAGCATTTT. This chain links TRBV21-1 with TRBJ1-5; no check of the table's D call, TRBD1, against the DNA was made. TRBV21-1 is a pseudogene. This CDR3 has 17 residues.

CDR3 sequence (DNA): TGTGCCAGCAGCCCTCCAGGGGCTGGGGCCAACGTCCTGACTTTC. Residues: CASSPPGAGANVLTF. The genes are TRBV28 and TRBJ2-6, with a possible D match to TRBD1 (6 bases). Trimming removed 6 bases at V and 2 bases at J, with 11 bases between. Germline CDR1 MDHEN, CDR2 SYDVKM. The CDR3 spans 15 residues.

The chain uses TRBV12-3 or TRBV12-4 and TRBJ2-5; 9 bases are a match to TRBD2. The CDR3 spans 15 residues. With V trimmed by 1 base and J by 4 bases, 4 bases remained unmatched. The CDR3 reads CASSLGGGAPETQYF. CDR3 DNA sequence: TGTGCCAGCAGTTTAGGCGGGGGGGCCCCAGAGACCCAGTACTTC.